The next 28 T cell receptor beta chains were all read from a single sample in a study of graft-versus-host responses after intestinal transplantation. Their specific antigens are unknown. The repertoire was sequenced with immunoSEQ multiplex PCR; TCRdb's copy has only in-frame clones and lacks some. The sample contains roughly 110,000 clones, over 85% of which appear only once. Source: unstimulated CD4+ T cells sorted from spleen or lymph node cells, taken before transplant. These receptors originate from a human donor who was the organ donor for an intestinal transplant.

This rearrangement joins TRBV18 to TRBJ1-2, with D possibly matching TRBD1 (6 bases). Germline CDR1 KGHSH, CDR2 LQKENI. This CDR3 comprises 13 residues. Between the trimmed V and J ends, which lost 6 bases and 6 bases, there was a span of 14 bases. CDR3 sequence: CASSGTLEDGYTF. The CDR3 DNA sequence: TGTGCCAGCTCCGGGACACTTGAGGATGGCTACACCTTC.

This sequence joins TRBV7-2 and TRBJ2-3; D gene ambiguous. The germline V and J ends were trimmed by 2 bases and 3 bases, with 0 bases remaining between them. Germline V gene sequence: CDR1 SGHTA, CDR2 FQGNSA. The CDR3 contains 11 residues. DNA for the CDR3: TGTGCCAGCAGCTTAACAGATACGCAGTATTTT. This translates into CASSLTDTQYF.

The chain carries TRBV7-8 and TRBJ2-7; the D is unclear. CDR3 length: 12 residues. V lost 3 bases to trimming and J lost 7 bases, with 10 bases between them. The germline gives CDR1 SGHVS, CDR2 FQNEAQ. This CDR3 reads CASSFFFGEQYF. The CDR3 DNA reads as TGTGCCAGCAGCTTCTTTTTTGGAGAGCAGTACTTC.

The rearrangement uses TRBV10-3 and TRBJ1-1, with a tentative D call TRBD1 (5 bases). CDR3 length: 14 amino acids. Germline CDR1 is ENHRY and CDR2 is SYGVKD. Trimming took off 6 bases at V and 4 bases at J, with 15 bases between the two ends. This chain's CDR3 is CAISEQHGGTEAFF. As DNA, the CDR3 is TGTGCCATCAGCGAACAACACGGGGGCACTGAAGCTTTCTTT.

The chain joins TRBV27 to TRBJ1-4; weak D call: TRBD1 (5 bases). The V end was cut by 5 bases, the J end by 10 bases, with 17 bases between. The CDR3 runs 14 residues. The germline gives CDR1 MNHEY, CDR2 SMNVEV (reference sequence). Written as DNA, the CDR3 is TGTGCCAGCAGTCAGCGCCAGGGTGGGGGAAAACTGTTTTTT. The encoded protein is CASSQRQGGGKLFF.

The V call is TRBV6-5, the J call TRBJ2-5, with unresolved D. The CDR3 extends over 12 amino acids. Germline CDR1 is MNHEY and CDR2 is SVGAGI. V lost 4 bases, J lost 1 base, and 4 bases lay in between. The CDR3 DNA reads TGTGCCAGCAGTTGGTTCCAAGAGACCCAGTACTTC. Encoded protein: CASSWFQETQYF.

This chain connects TRBV6-6 to TRBJ1-2; D possibly corresponds to TRBD1 (5 bases). The CDR3 runs 15 residues. The germline V gene has CDR1 MNHNY and CDR2 SVGAGI (reference sequence). V shed 3 bases and J shed 6 bases, with 17 bases lying between them. DNA of the CDR3: TGTGCCAGCAGTTATCAGTTGAGGGACTTGGATGGCTACACCTTC. Its translation: CASSYQLRDLDGYTF.

The CDR3 region is CASSGGGGNEQYF. The CDR3, as DNA: TGTGCCAGTAGTGGTGGGGGAGGAAACGAGCAGTACTTC. The genes are TRBV19 and TRBJ2-7; D may be TRBD2 (6 bases). The CDR3 has 13 amino acids. V dropped 5 bases and J dropped 5 bases, with 13 bases sitting between them. Germline assignment: CDR1 LNHDA and CDR2 SQIVND (reference sequence).

This clone came up once. The chain carries TRBV2 and TRBJ1-2; 7 positions match TRBD1. This CDR3 comprises 14 residues. From germline, CDR1 is SNHLY and CDR2 FYNNEI. V trimming: 6 bases; J trimming: 9 bases; junction bases outside the gene matches: 13. In DNA form, the CDR3 reads TGTGCCAGCAGCCGACAGGGACTTCGGGAGAGCTACACCTTC. It encodes CASSRQGLRESYTF. The entire variable domain, with the rest obtained from reference TRBV2 and TRBJ1-2, is as follows: EPEVTQTPSHQVTQMGQEVILRCVPISNHLYFYWYRQILGQKVEFLVSFYNNEISEKSEIFDDQFSVERPDGSNFTLKIRSTKLEDSAMYFCASSRQGLRESYTFGSGTRLTVV.

This chain uses TRBV7-7 with TRBJ2-1; D perhaps matches TRBD1 (5 bases). This CDR3 region has 13 residues. Germline values: CDR1 SSHAT, CDR2 FNYEAQ (reference sequence). V was cut by 5 bases and J by 11 bases, with 16 bases left in between. CDR3 amino acids: CASSPTTAGKQFF. The CDR3 DNA sequence: TGTGCCAGCAGCCCGACCACCGCAGGGAAGCAGTTCTTC.

The chain combines TRBV25-1 with TRBJ1-3, with D tentatively TRBD1 (6 bases). Germline V gene data show CDR1 as MGHDK and CDR2 as SYGVNS. V dropped 7 bases and J dropped 4 bases, with 11 bases sitting between them. This CDR3 region has 13 residues. For the CDR3, the DNA is TGTGCCAGCACCGACGGGGGCGGAAACACCATATATTTT. Its translation: CASTDGGGNTIYF.

For this clone: The sample contains more than one DNA sequence encoding this CDR3. The chain's CDR3 is CASSPPGYGYTF. The CDR3 bases are TGTGCCAGCAGCCCTCCAGGCTATGGCTACACCTTC. The chain recombines TRBV7-9 with TRBJ1-2; D remains ambiguous. Germline CDR1 is SEHNR and CDR2 is FQNEAQ (reference sequence). The ends were cut back, 5 bases at V and 4 bases at J, with 8 bases in the middle. The CDR3 totals 12 residues.

As for this clone: This sample includes further DNA sequences coding for the same CDR3. V gene TRBV7-2 combines with J gene TRBJ2-3; no firm D call. The CDR3 length is 13 residues. CDR1 and CDR2 (germline): SGHTA, FQGNSA. Trimming stripped 1 base from V and 2 bases from J, with 4 bases between. Written as DNA, the CDR3 is TGTGCCAGCAGCTTAGGGCTCACAGATACGCAGTATTTT. This sequence encodes CASSLGLTDTQYF.

This chain connects TRBV18 to TRBJ1-5; no reliable D call. CDR1 and CDR2 (germline): KGHSH, LQKENI. Trimming stripped 2 bases from V and 6 bases from J, with 8 bases between. CDR3 length: 13 amino acids. CDR3 sequence: CASSPSSIQPQHF. Here the CDR3 DNA reads TGTGCCAGCTCACCATCCTCGATTCAGCCCCAGCATTTT. Based on the CDR3 plus reference TRBV18 and TRBJ1-5, the full variable domain is NAGVMQNPRHLVRRRGQEARLRCSPMKGHSHVYWYRQLPEEGLKFMVYLQKENIIDESGMPKERFSAEFPKEGPSILRIQQVVRGDSAAYFCASSPSSIQPQHFGDGTRLSIL.

The sample holds a few counts of this clone. J is TRBJ2-3 and V is TRBV28; D call uncertain. Trimming cost V 4 bases and J 2 bases, with 7 bases left between them. The germline V gene has CDR1 MDHEN and CDR2 SYDVKM. The CDR3 totals 13 residues. CDR3 region: CASSSDFTDTQYF. The CDR3 DNA reads as TGTGCCAGCAGTTCAGACTTCACAGATACGCAGTATTTT.

The genes are TRBV5-4 and TRBJ2-5, with 7 bases aligning to TRBD1. The J segment lost 4 bases and the V segment lost 4 bases, leaving 10 bases of the junction unmatched. Germline CDR1 reads SGHNT; CDR2 reads YYREEE (reference sequence). The CDR3 covers 15 residues. For the CDR3, the DNA is TGTGCCAGCAGCCCGTCCCCGGACAGGTCAGAGACCCAGTACTTC. Protein sequence: CASSPSPDRSETQYF.

The chain couples TRBV19 to TRBJ2-2, with no clear D. The CDR3 spans 15 residues. Germline V gene sequence: CDR1 LNHDA, CDR2 SQIVND (reference sequence). Trimming removed 3 bases from V and 5 bases from J, with 13 bases in between. The DNA for the CDR3 is TGTGCCAGTAGTATTTTGACAAAAGGTACCGGGGAGCTGTTTTTT. Translating gives CASSILTKGTGELFF.

The chain combines TRBV5-4 with TRBJ1-1; a weak D match, TRBD1 (5 bases). CDR1 SGHNT and CDR2 YYREEE come from the germline V gene (reference sequence). The CDR3 sequence is 14 residues long. Trimming pared 4 bases from V and 5 bases from J, leaving 15 bases between. For the CDR3, the DNA is TGTGCCAGCAGCCCGGGGAGGGAGGGGACTGAAGCTTTCTTT. It codes for CASSPGREGTEAFF.

The V gene is TRBV18, the J gene TRBJ2-7; D gene unclear. The CDR3 runs to 13 residues. From germline, CDR1 is KGHSH and CDR2 LQKENI. Trimming left V 1 base short and J 0 bases short, with 4 bases between. The CDR3 DNA reads TGTGCCAGCTCACCACGAGGCTCCTACGAGCAGTACTTC. It is translated as CASSPRGSYEQYF.

The chain uses TRBV5-1 and TRBJ2-3; 10 positions agree with TRBD1. Per the germline V gene, CDR1 is SGHRS and CDR2 is YFSETQ. V lost 4 bases to trimming and J lost 4 bases; unmatched junction nucleotides: 9. The CDR3 contains 16 residues. The CDR3 DNA is TGCGCCAGCAGCAGGGGACAGGGGTCAGGCGCAGATACGCAGTATTTT. As protein: CASSRGQGSGADTQYF.

The chain joins TRBV5-1 to TRBJ2-2, with 12 bases matching TRBD2. The germline CDR1 and CDR2 sequences are SGHRS and YFSETQ. J gave up 5 bases and V 6 bases, and 8 bases lay outside the gene matches. The CDR3 is 16 residues long. In DNA form, the CDR3 reads TGCGCCAGCACCGATAGGACTAGCGGGGCAACCGGGGAGCTGTTTTTT. Its protein is CASTDRTSGATGELFF.

The DNA of the CDR3 is TGTGCCAGCAGCTTATCAGGGCGTTGGGAGACCCAGTACTTC. Residues: CASSLSGRWETQYF. V is TRBV9 and J is TRBJ2-5, with D perhaps matching TRBD1 (5 bases). This CDR3 has 14 amino acids. The V and J ends lost 4 bases and 5 bases respectively, with 15 bases between them. Germline loops: CDR1 SGDLS, CDR2 YYNGEE.

The rearrangement joins TRBV12-5 to TRBJ2-3; 10 nucleotides agree with TRBD2. CDR3 length: 16 residues. The germline V gene has CDR1 LGHNT and CDR2 FRNRAP. With 1 base clipped from V and 0 bases from J, the junction kept 1 base outside the gene matches. Written as DNA, the CDR3 is TGTGCTAGTGGTTTGGGGACTAGCGGTAGCACAGATACGCAGTATTTT. Translating it yields CASGLGTSGSTDTQYF.

The V gene is TRBV4-2, the J gene TRBJ1-1, with 9 bases lining up with TRBD1. Trimming at V came to 4 bases and at J to 6 bases, leaving 6 bases not matched to a gene. Germline V gene lookup returns CDR1 LGHNA and CDR2 YNFKEQ. CDR3 size: 14 residues. CDR3 sequence (DNA): TGTGCCAGCAGCCCAGGGACAGGGCGGGCTGAAGCTTTCTTT. Residues: CASSPGTGRAEAFF.

The chain couples TRBV27 to TRBJ1-1; 8 bases align to TRBD1. J lost 4 bases, V lost 3 bases, and 10 bases had no gene match. Per the germline V gene, CDR1 is MNHEY and CDR2 is SMNVEV (reference sequence). CDR3 length: 16 residues. CDR3 amino acids: CASSLFSDRAATEAFF. DNA for the CDR3: TGTGCCAGCAGTTTGTTCTCGGACAGGGCCGCCACTGAAGCTTTCTTT.

The chain has TRBV6-1 and TRBJ2-1; 8 positions agree with TRBD2. The CDR3 is 15 residues long. The germline V gene encodes CDR1 MNHNS and CDR2 SASEGT. V gave up 6 bases and J gave up 4 bases; unmatched junction bases: 8. The DNA of the CDR3 is TGTGCCAGCAGCTTTACTAGCGGACTTTACAATGAGCAGTTCTTC. Residues: CASSFTSGLYNEQFF.

V and J are TRBV28 and TRBJ1-2; 11 positions match TRBD1. CDR3 length equals 13 residues. After removal of 6 bases from V and 5 bases from J, the junction contained 2 bases not matched to a gene. CDR1 MDHEN and CDR2 SYDVKM come from the germline V gene. The CDR3 nucleotides read TGTGCCAGCAGCCGGGACAGGGGGTATGGCTACACCTTC. This gives the protein CASSRDRGYGYTF.

The V gene is TRBV19, the J gene TRBJ2-7; TRBD2 aligns across 11 bases. The V and J ends lost 3 bases and 6 bases, in that order; junction bases with no gene match: 4. The CDR3 is 14 amino acids. Germline CDR1 is LNHDA and CDR2 is SQIVND (reference sequence). The CDR3 is CASSIDLAGGEQYF. DNA for the CDR3: TGTGCCAGTAGTATCGATCTAGCGGGGGGCGAGCAGTACTTC.